The source of this T cell receptor beta chain is a study of T cell responses to AZD1222 COVID-19 vaccine (dated by TCRdb to 2020 to 2022). Looking at the study overall: AZD1222 recipients whose second dose came at about 4 weeks and those whose second dose came at about 12 weeks were combined into one group, since spike-specific TCR depth and breadth did not differ between the two schedules. TCR sequencing covered some 250 trial participants: roughly 200 given two doses of AZD1222 and 26 given two doses of MenACWY control vaccine. Trial participants were enrolled into age subgroups of 18-55, 56-69 and 70-plus years, which contained around 140, 26 and 57 TCR-sequenced participants, respectively. Broad study findings and their caveats: Epitopes outside the regions mutated in the B.1.351 and B.1.1.7 variants were reportedly recognized by nearly half of the unique spike-specific TCRs. The 56-69-year group was small, and its depth increase did not reach significance, likely because of low power. Participants were mostly white British and included more females than males, and it was suggested by the authors that clonal diversity may have been underestimated. Spike-specific TCR breadth and depth rose significantly after two AZD1222 doses compared with day 0 and with MenACWY recipients. Conclusions about previously exposed vaccinees are limited, since just a handful of AZD1222 recipients were seropositive for SARS-CoV-2 at baseline. Because no day 14 peak-response samples were available, repertoires were characterized only after the peak T cell response. The vaccine-associated CD4 TCRs covered the entire spike protein, and the dominant responses fell in regions 160-218 and 743-854.

Interpreted using the paper, the time point label stands for: baseline before first vaccination. Samples from vaccinated people were obtained from the UK trials COV001 and COV002, which included a single-blind randomized controlled phase 2/3 trial of AZD1222 (ChAdOx1 nCoV-19) in healthy adults. For TCRbeta chain sequencing, PBMC samples were collected from trial participants at day 0 and at day 28 after the second dose. Note on this clone: It has no known antigen specificity. Base qualities are not provided; no much larger clone lies one nucleotide away.

V and J lose 3 bases and 4 bases, and a span of 19 bases separates them. The CDR3 covers 17 residues, taking in both the cysteine and the phenylalanine. Left in the record is the CDR3 DNA by itself, 51 bases read in frame from the first base. Sequences SGHDN (CDR1) and FVKESK (CDR2) are obtained from the germline V gene. The CDR3 regions of human TCRbeta chains were analyzed by immunosequencing. For the original study's pipeline: Repertoire TCRs were matched against a reference library of SARS-CoV-2-specific TCRs generated with the MIRA antigen-specificity platform. Breadth meant the fraction of unique TCRs that were SARS-CoV-2-associated, whereas depth meant the fraction of total T cells that were SARS-CoV-2-associated. Each spike-specific TCR was assigned to its reactive spike region and to a CD4 or CD8 class using the MIRA data. Log10-transformed breadth and depth values were compared by one-way ANOVA with Sidak's multiple comparisons tests. The immuneACCESS repertoire file appears here via TCRdb, limited to in-frame rearrangements. These files lack a portion of the clones; in checked studies, under half of the deficit traces to unresolved V genes, and the cause of the others is not known. D and trimming were read from the DNA, whereas the V and J calls and clone size are those reported in that table. The sample yields about 54,000 clones; roughly nine tenths were counted once. The ten largest make up 3.9% of the sample.

Sequencing was performed on peripheral blood, taken on day 0 of AZD1222 vaccination. The receptor comes from an adult in good health. Recombination connected TRBV14 to TRBJ2-1; TRBD2 is possibly the D segment (5 matching bases). The CDR3 in this case is CASSQTLRAEGYNEQFF. At the DNA level, the sequence is TGTGCCAGCAGCCAGACCTTAAGGGCAGAGGGTTACAATGAGCAGTTCTTC.